These T cell receptor beta chains were read from a single sample in a study of T-cell memory formation after mild COVID-19. One entry per CDR3 protein results from TCRdb running MiXCR on the 5' RACE reads. This table has approximately 300,000 distinct CDR3 sequences, approximately 8% appearing once. Sequencing used PBMCs or a T cell subset sorted from them (not recorded which). Source of these receptors: a man between 18 and 29 years old who had mild COVID-19 (a few samples of this study predate the infection). Cell type and time point are not known. CDR3s include the opening cysteine and the closing phenylalanine or tryptophan. A D gene is named only where the DNA matches it firmly.

D gene,J gene,V gene,CDR3 protein
NA,TRBJ1-6,TRBV7-2,CASSPTNSPLHF
NA,TRBJ1-6,TRBV7-9,CASSPDRGSPLHF
TRBD1,TRBJ1-1,TRBV12-3/TRBV12-4,CASSFRDRGPLGAFF
NA,TRBJ1-1,TRBV6-2/TRBV6-3,CASARGGHRNTEAFF
TRBD2,TRBJ2-3,TRBV15,CATSRARGTTDTQYF
NA,TRBJ2-2,TRBV5-1,CASSWTIAGELFF
NA,TRBJ2-1,TRBV29-1,CSSGGGGRGGNEQFF
NA,TRBJ2-1,TRBV29-1,CSAVENEQFF
TRBD1,TRBJ2-3,TRBV24-1,CATGDSFTDTQYF
NA,TRBJ2-2,TRBV11-2,CASSYLRGKRTGELFF
NA,TRBJ2-3,TRBV9,CASSGLGEDTQYF
NA,TRBJ2-1,TRBV20-1,CSARGGLSYNEQFF
NA,TRBJ2-5,TRBV2,CASSAGGRETQYF
TRBD1,TRBJ2-7,TRBV20-1,CSAKDRGGAYEQYF
NA,TRBJ2-2,TRBV5-1,CASSPPGTLNTGELFF
TRBD2,TRBJ2-3,TRBV9,CASSPRPSGGYTDTQYF
TRBD1,TRBJ2-3,TRBV4-2,CASSQERGQEDTQYF
NA,TRBJ1-5,TRBV6-5,CASIRQINQPQHF
TRBD1,TRBJ2-1,TRBV29-1,CSVAPGGPYNEQFF
NA,TRBJ2-5,TRBV7-7,CASSFGTVHQETQYF
NA,TRBJ2-3,TRBV7-2,CASSDVRSTQYF
TRBD1,TRBJ1-1,TRBV6-1,CASSEGPGQGGTEAFF
NA,TRBJ2-2,TRBV11-2,CASSSRLDTGELFF
NA,TRBJ2-5,TRBV3-1,CASSQDMGKETQYF
TRBD1,TRBJ1-1,TRBV28,CASSWTGQITEAFF
NA,TRBJ2-3,TRBV7-2,CASSLAIKDTQYF
NA,TRBJ2-1,TRBV5-1,CASNSGNEQFF
NA,TRBJ1-1,TRBV5-4,CASSLSKRYTEAFF
NA,TRBJ1-2,TRBV7-2,CASSRGTPGLDYGYTF
NA,TRBJ1-6,TRBV18,CASSPPWGANSPLHF
NA,TRBJ2-7,TRBV20-1,CSARVQASSYEQYF
NA,TRBJ2-1,TRBV5-1,CASSRPGYNEQFF
NA,TRBJ1-3,TRBV5-1,CASRTAYSGNTIYF
TRBD1,TRBJ1-5,TRBV19,CASSMGQGSQPQHF
NA,TRBJ1-1,TRBV6-5,CASSSHNTEAFF
TRBD2,TRBJ2-3,TRBV7-2,CASSAPSGGATDTQYF
NA,TRBJ1-6,TRBV4-1,CASSPNSRGMANSPLHF
TRBD2,TRBJ2-5,TRBV20-1,CSASQEGGREYQETQYF
NA,TRBJ2-5,TRBV7-9,CASSRTAETQYF
NA,TRBJ1-1,TRBV5-1,CASSGVGTAWDTEAFF
TRBD1,TRBJ1-1,TRBV7-9,CASSERDRGTFTEAFF
NA,TRBJ2-7,TRBV4-1,CASSPPDRSYEQYF
NA,TRBJ2-7,TRBV5-1,CASSPYDVSSYEQYF
NA,TRBJ1-1,TRBV29-1,CSATENWGKLNTEAFF
NA,TRBJ2-2,TRBV10-2,CASSESLGGGELFF
NA,TRBJ2-5,TRBV9,CASSEGGRETQYF
NA,TRBJ2-2,TRBV4-3,CASSQESATVMNTGELFF
NA,TRBJ2-2,TRBV11-2,CASHFLGGLTGELFF
TRBD1,TRBJ2-4,TRBV18,CARSADVDRLAKNIQYF
NA,TRBJ2-1,TRBV7-2,CASSLGVTAEQFF
NA,TRBJ2-5,TRBV5-4,CASSSVAGETQYF
NA,TRBJ1-2,TRBV7-2,CASALGGYGYTF
NA,TRBJ2-3,TRBV7-9,CATQGGGTDTQYF
NA,TRBJ2-1,TRBV5-5,CASSFPSDEQFF
TRBD2,TRBJ2-3,TRBV10-3,CAIRVRGGEDTQYF
NA,TRBJ1-1,TRBV20-1,CSALDRSRGGTEAFF
NA,TRBJ2-3,TRBV7-9,CASSQESPTQYF
NA,TRBJ2-2,TRBV7-2,CASSLALSGTGELFF
TRBD1,TRBJ1-1,TRBV20-1,CSARRQGTNTEAFF
NA,TRBJ2-5,TRBV4-1,CASSFLFGETQYF